Many counts were recorded for the clone carrying this T cell receptor (beta chain). Its target is unknown. The time point here: newly diagnosed GD, antithyroid drugs for less than 3 months. RNA from PBMCs was the source of the TCR library. This entry comes from a study of regulatory T cells in long-lasting Graves disease. Construction of TCR beta libraries relied on iRepertoire HTBI primers and on Arm-PCR targeting CDR3 regions. TCRdb called the multiplex PCR reads again in MiXCR, with one record for every CDR3 protein. The sample shows about 500,000 distinct CDR3 sequences, around 11% of them seen only once. Whole-study findings and limits: Samples came from peripheral blood alone, without thyroid tissue.

The CDR3 totals 15 residues. V gave up 3 bases and J gave up 3 bases, with 15 bases separating them. Germline lookup yields CDR1 SNHLY and CDR2 FYNNEI. These sequences were also reported in another study, on T cells in Graves' hyperthyroidism and ophthalmopathy. That paper notes: Most expanded thyroid clonotypes above 0.001 also appeared in blood.

This chain uses TRBV2 with TRBJ2-7; no clear D. This receptor was identified in a young woman with Graves disease. Sequencing used peripheral blood mononuclear cells (PBMCs), obtained at new diagnosis, from a patient treated with antithyroid drugs. The CDR3, as DNA: TGTGCCAGCAGTGATGTGGGCCAGAATCACTACGAGCAGTACTTC. Translation: CASSDVGQNHYEQYF.